These 20 T cell receptor beta chains share one sample of origin, sequenced in a study of OX40 agonist ivuxolimab in advanced cancers. The table came from immunoSEQ multiplex PCR; TCRdb's copy has only in-frame clones and leaves some out. Of about 150,000 clones in the sample, about 93% were seen once. The sequencing used CD4+ or CD8+ T cells sorted from blood, collected in a trial of the OX40 agonist ivuxolimab. These receptors all come from an adult with an advanced solid tumor such as melanoma, head and neck, liver or kidney cancer.

The chain is built from TRBV7-2 and TRBJ1-3, with D unresolved. The CDR3 spans 14 residues. V lost 3 bases and J 3 bases, leaving 9 bases between the germline ends. Germline V lookup: CDR1 SGHTA, CDR2 FQGNSA. The CDR3 reads CASSFSDFGNTIYF. CDR3 nucleotides: TGTGCCAGCAGCTTCTCCGATTTTGGAAACACCATATATTTT.

The CDR3 loop is CSVVKSSGGIQETQYF. CDR3 nucleotides: TGCAGCGTTGTGAAGTCCAGCGGGGGGATACAAGAGACCCAGTACTTC. This chain joins TRBV29-1 and TRBJ2-5; 9 bases are shared with TRBD2. Trimming at V came to 4 bases and at J to 2 bases, leaving 11 bases not matched to a gene. This CDR3 has 16 amino acids. In germline, CDR1 is SQVTM, CDR2 ANQGSEA.

The chain uses TRBV4-3 and TRBJ1-6; a possible D gene is TRBD1 (6 bases). Trimming pared 5 bases from V and 8 bases from J, leaving 13 bases between. Per germline, CDR1 LGHNA and CDR2 YSLEER. This CDR3 contains 14 residues. The chain's CDR3 is CASSGWTDYSPLHF. The DNA of the CDR3 is TGCGCCAGCAGCGGCTGGACAGACTATTCACCCCTCCACTTT.

The V and J genes are TRBV19 and TRBJ2-3; D is perhaps TRBD1 (5 bases). With 6 bases removed from V and 2 bases from J, the gap between germline ends came to 21 bases. Germline assignment: CDR1 LNHDA and CDR2 SQIVND (reference sequence). The CDR3 loop spans 17 amino acids. The CDR3 sequence is CASRMLGQGKYTDTQYF. CDR3 DNA: TGTGCCAGTAGGATGTTGGGTCAGGGAAAATACACAGATACGCAGTATTTT.

The chain carries TRBV10-3 and TRBJ2-1; perhaps TRBD1 as D (5 bases). Germline assignment: CDR1 ENHRY and CDR2 SYGVKD. The CDR3 is 15 amino acids. V was shortened by 0 bases and J by 6 bases, with 12 bases between the two germline ends. The CDR3 protein is CAISESQGTVNEQFF. The CDR3 coding sequence is TGTGCCATCAGTGAGTCGCAGGGAACGGTCAATGAGCAGTTCTTC.

This chain connects TRBV18 to TRBJ2-7; 8 positions agree with TRBD1. Germline V gene data show CDR1 as KGHSH and CDR2 as LQKENI. J lost 4 bases, V lost 6 bases, and 5 bases had no gene match. The CDR3 spans 13 residues. As DNA, the CDR3 is TGTGCCAGCTCGGGGACAGGACCTTACGAGCAGTACTTC. Its translation is CASSGTGPYEQYF.

This chain links TRBV7-2 with TRBJ2-7, with TRBD2 identical over 7 bases. With 1 base clipped from V and 2 bases from J, the junction kept 8 bases outside the gene matches. The CDR3 is 16 amino acids. Germline values: CDR1 SGHTA, CDR2 FQGNSA. DNA of the CDR3: TGTGCCAGCAGCTTAGTTGCAGGGACTATACCCTACGAGCAGTACTTC. Translated: CASSLVAGTIPYEQYF.

The DNA for the CDR3 is TGTGCCAGCAGACTGAGCGACAGGCGCTACGAGCAGTACTTC. It yields the protein CASRLSDRRYEQYF. The rearrangement joins TRBV28 to TRBJ2-7, with D perhaps TRBD1 (6 bases). The V gene's germline CDR1 is MDHEN and CDR2 SYDVKM. The CDR3 has 14 residues. The V end was cut by 6 bases, the J end by 3 bases, with 15 bases between. Full variable domain (remainder filled in from reference TRBV28 and TRBJ2-7): DVKVTQSSRYLVKRTGEKVFLECVQDMDHENMFWYRQDPGLGLRLIYFSYDVKMKEKGDIPEGYSVSREKKERFSLILESASTNQTSMYLCASRLSDRRYEQYFGPGTRLTVT.

The gene calls are TRBV7-2 and TRBJ1-1; tentatively, D is TRBD1 (5 bases). CDR3 length equals 14 residues. The V gene lost 4 bases and the J gene lost 0 bases, with 9 bases spanning the gap. The germline gives CDR1 SGHTA, CDR2 FQGNSA. CDR3 sequence: CASSSLGVNTEAFF. Here the CDR3 DNA reads TGTGCCAGCAGCTCCCTGGGGGTGAACACTGAAGCTTTCTTT.

V gene TRBV2 combines with J gene TRBJ1-2, with TRBD1 matching over 8 bases. The V gene end was trimmed by 3 bases and the J gene end by 3 bases; junction bases not matched to a gene: 6. This CDR3 region has 15 residues. Germline assignment: CDR1 SNHLY and CDR2 FYNNEI. CDR3 loop: CASSDRQGRYYGYTF. Written as DNA, the CDR3 is TGTGCCAGCAGTGATAGACAGGGGAGATACTATGGCTACACCTTC. Together with reference TRBV2 and TRBJ1-2, the CDR3 gives the full variable domain: EPEVTQTPSHQVTQMGQEVILRCVPISNHLYFYWYRQILGQKVEFLVSFYNNEISEKSEIFDDQFSVERPDGSNFTLKIRSTKLEDSAMYFCASSDRQGRYYGYTFGSGTRLTVV.

The genes are TRBV5-6 and TRBJ2-7; tentative D call: TRBD2 (7 bases). CDR3 length equals 16 residues. Per germline, CDR1 SGHDT and CDR2 YYEEEE. V shed 1 base and J shed 2 bases, with 16 bases lying between them. The CDR3 region has the DNA TGTGCCAGCAGCTTGTGGTTGGGGGGGCCCCCCTACGAGCAGTACTTC. The encoded protein is CASSLWLGGPPYEQYF.

There are a few counts of this clone. The chain is built from TRBV19 and TRBJ1-2; no clear D gene. This CDR3 has 13 amino acids. Germline loops: CDR1 LNHDA, CDR2 SQIVND (reference sequence). V was pared by 6 bases and J by 7 bases, with 15 bases between. The CDR3 here is CASRQRTGSGYTF. In nucleotides, the CDR3 is TGTGCCAGTAGGCAACGCACGGGAAGTGGCTACACCTTC.

The chain employs TRBV6-4 and TRBJ2-1; 12 positions match TRBD1. The CDR3 sequence is 15 residues long. CDR1 MRHNA and CDR2 SNTAGT come from the germline V gene. Losses at the gene ends were 5 bases for V and 6 bases for J; bases not matched to a gene: 5. The CDR3 DNA reads as TGTGCCAGCAGTACCGGGACAGGGGGCCTCAATGAGCAGTTCTTC. Translating gives CASSTGTGGLNEQFF.

The chain uses TRBV9 and TRBJ2-1; 8 bases match TRBD2. Germline CDR1 reads SGDLS; CDR2 reads YYNGEE. There are 16 residues in the CDR3. V lost 3 bases and J lost 5; bases outside the gene matches: 10. The CDR3 here is CASSDEWGSGDNEQFF. CDR3 nucleotides: TGTGCCAGCAGCGACGAGTGGGGTAGCGGGGACAATGAGCAGTTCTTC.

J is TRBJ2-7 and V is TRBV6-5, with D hard to call. Trimming left V 5 bases short and J 0 bases short, with 11 bases between. This CDR3 is built from 14 residues. Germline V gene data show CDR1 as MNHEY and CDR2 as SVGAGI. Here the CDR3 reads CASSRTSSSYEQYF. The CDR3, as DNA: TGTGCCAGCAGTAGGACCTCCAGCTCCTACGAGCAGTACTTC.

This chain uses TRBV7-3 with TRBJ2-3; a weak D match, TRBD1 (6 bases). The CDR3 length is 15 residues. CDR1 and CDR2 from the germline V gene are SGHTA and FQGTGA. V was shortened by 5 bases and J by 0 bases, with 12 bases between the two germline ends. This CDR3 reads CASSAGTSSTDTQYF. CDR3 DNA: TGTGCCAGCAGCGCCGGGACATCTAGCACAGATACGCAGTATTTT. The full variable domain, in which reference TRBV7-3 and TRBJ2-3 provide the parts outside the CDR3, is GAGVSQTPSNKVTEKGKYVELRCDPISGHTALYWYRQSLGQGPEFLIYFQGTGAADDSGLPNDRFFAVRPEGSVSTLKIQRTERGDSAVYLCASSAGTSSTDTQYFGPGTRLTVL.

V gene TRBV27 combines with J gene TRBJ2-7; 10 bases fit TRBD2. Per the germline V gene, CDR1 is MNHEY and CDR2 is SMNVEV (reference sequence). The J segment lost 2 bases and the V segment lost 5 bases, leaving 6 bases of the junction unmatched. CDR3 length: 15 amino acids. The CDR3 coding sequence is TGTGCCAGCAGTACCATAGCGGGAGGCCCCTACGAGCAGTACTTC. Its protein is CASSTIAGGPYEQYF.

This clone was found once. The chain carries TRBV7-2 and TRBJ1-1; tentative D call: TRBD1 (6 bases). The V gene's germline CDR1 is SGHTA and CDR2 FQGNSA. V was pared by 1 base and J by 5 bases, with 23 bases between. The CDR3 has 18 residues. This chain's CDR3 is CASSLDRVVGDLRTEAFF. The CDR3, as DNA: TGTGCCAGCAGCTTAGACAGGGTAGTTGGTGATTTGAGGACTGAAGCTTTCTTT.

A word on this clone: The same CDR3 arises from other DNA sequences in this sample as well. The chain recombines TRBV4-3 with TRBJ2-1; D call uncertain. V dropped 0 bases and J dropped 3 bases, with 9 bases sitting between them. The CDR3 runs 15 residues. Germline values: CDR1 LGHNA, CDR2 YSLEER. The CDR3 region has the DNA TGCGCCAGCAGCCAAGATGGGCCCCACTACAATGAGCAGTTCTTC. It translates to CASSQDGPHYNEQFF.

This clone showed up just once. The chain combines TRBV9 with TRBJ1-2; 8 bases are a match to TRBD1. In germline, CDR1 is SGDLS, CDR2 YYNGEE. The CDR3 is made up of 15 amino acids. J was trimmed by 5 bases and V by 4 bases; bases with no gene match: 10. The CDR3 is CASSSRQGRRYGYTF. DNA for the CDR3: TGTGCCAGCAGCTCGCGACAGGGGCGAAGGTATGGCTACACCTTC.